What follows are 25 T cell receptor beta chains derived from one specimen sequenced in a study of control samples from healthy donors and cancer patients. Generated by immunoSEQ multiplex PCR, the TCRdb table keeps only in-frame clones and is missing some. The table records approximately 100,000 clones, 85% to 90% of them present only once. The sample consisted of blood. These receptors originate from a man aged 25-45 years in good health.

V gene TRBV21-1 combines with J gene TRBJ2-3; the tabulated D call, TRBD2, remains unverified against the DNA. TRBV21-1 is a listed pseudogene. This CDR3 is built from 16 residues. CDR3 sequence (DNA): TGTGCCAGCAGCACCTTTGCGGGAGGGGTACCAGATACGCAGTATTTT. Translation: CASSTFAGGVPDTQYF.

The chain is built from TRBV11-2 and TRBJ2-7; no definite D call. This CDR3 has 14 residues. V lost 5 bases, J lost 3 bases, and 14 bases lay in between. Germline V CDR1 and CDR2: SGHAT, FQNNGV. CDR3 in DNA: TGTGCCAGCAGCCTCCGCCCAGGAAGCTACGAGCAGTACTTC. Translated, it gives CASSLRPGSYEQYF.

The chain links TRBV7-9 to TRBJ1-5, with D tentatively TRBD1 (5 bases). Germline V CDR1 and CDR2: SEHNR, FQNEAQ (reference sequence). Between the trimmed V and J ends, which lost 5 bases and 5 bases, there was a span of 16 bases. The CDR3 spans 15 residues. CDR3 in amino acids: CASSPRGGEDQPQHF. The CDR3 nucleotides read TGTGCCAGCAGCCCCCGGGGCGGGGAGGATCAGCCCCAGCATTTT.

This clone was observed a handful of times. Compared with germline, one end of the junction differs, possibly owing to a read error. The rearrangement uses TRBV11-2 and TRBJ1-6; D is possibly TRBD1 (5 bases). Germline CDR1 is SGHAT and CDR2 is FQNNGV. This CDR3 spans 17 amino acids. The CDR3 loop is CASSFTEGFGYNLPLHF. CDR3 bases: TGTGCCAGCAGCTTTACGGAGGGGTTTGGTTATAATTTACCCCTCCACTTT. The variable domain in full, with the rest retrieved from reference TRBV11-2 and TRBJ1-6, is EAGVAQSPRYKIIEKRQSVAFWCNPISGHATLYWYQQILGQGPKLLIQFQNNGVVDDSQLPKDRFSAERLKGVDSTLKIQPAKLEDSAVYLCASSFTEGFGYNLPLHFGNGTRLTVT.

The chain employs TRBV19 and TRBJ1-1; D is unclear. Germline CDR1 and CDR2: LNHDA and SQIVND (reference sequence). Trimming pared 5 bases from V and 4 bases from J, leaving 11 bases between. The CDR3 runs to 13 residues. CDR3 region: CASSGRKATEAFF. The CDR3, as DNA: TGTGCCAGTAGTGGACGGAAGGCCACTGAAGCTTTCTTT.

This chain joins TRBV5-1 and TRBJ2-7; D is possibly TRBD2 (6 bases). This CDR3 is 14 amino acids long. CDR1 and CDR2 from the germline V gene are SGHRS and YFSETQ. V was shortened by 2 bases and J by 3 bases, with 12 bases between the two germline ends. In DNA, the CDR3 is TGCGCCAGCAGCTTTTCGGGAGCGGGCTACGAGCAGTACTTC. It codes for CASSFSGAGYEQYF.

The chain has TRBV5-6 and TRBJ2-3, with D unresolved. From germline, CDR1 is SGHDT and CDR2 YYEEEE. Trimming stripped 4 bases from V and 2 bases from J, with 11 bases between. The CDR3 loop spans 14 amino acids. The CDR3 region is CASSRVGSTDTQYF. As DNA, the CDR3 is TGTGCCAGCAGCCGGGTAGGGTCCACAGATACGCAGTATTTT.

The chain is built from TRBV5-1 and TRBJ1-2; TRBD1 matches 7 bases. The CDR3 sequence is 15 residues long. Per germline, CDR1 SGHRS and CDR2 YFSETQ. Trimming took 3 bases from V and 4 from J; bases not matched to a gene: 9. The CDR3 region is CASSSPDRTVYGYTF. CDR3 nucleotides: TGCGCCAGCAGCTCCCCGGACAGGACGGTCTATGGCTACACCTTC.

The genes are TRBV4-3 and TRBJ2-7, with D perhaps TRBD2 (5 bases). Trimming left V 3 bases short and J 3 bases short, with 15 bases between. Looked up from germline, CDR1 is LGHNA and CDR2 is YSLEER. The CDR3 sequence is 15 residues long. The CDR3 region is CASSQAKEASYEQYF. CDR3 nucleotide sequence: TGCGCCAGCAGCCAGGCAAAGGAGGCCAGCTACGAGCAGTACTTC.

The table lists this clone with many counts. V usage is TRBV28 and J usage is TRBJ1-3; no definite D call. Germline V gives CDR1 MDHEN, CDR2 SYDVKM. Trimming shortened V by 3 bases and J by 0 bases, and 9 bases separated the two germline ends. The CDR3 sequence is 15 residues long. The CDR3 DNA reads as TGTGCCAGCAGTTTTGCCCGTTACTCTGGAAACACCATATATTTT. This translates into CASSFARYSGNTIYF.

This clone showed up just a few times. The CDR3 sequence: CASSMGTSGTTYNEQFF. The CDR3 coding sequence is TGTGCCAGTAGTATGGGGACTAGCGGGACGACCTACAATGAGCAGTTCTTC. The chain employs TRBV19 and TRBJ2-1, with TRBD2 matching 13 bases. The CDR3 is 17 amino acids. Germline CDR1 LNHDA, CDR2 SQIVND (reference sequence). After removal of 3 bases from V and 2 bases from J, the junction contained 4 bases not matched to a gene.

CDR3 protein: CATSRVWGGQTNTGELFF. The CDR3 DNA sequence: TGTGCCACCAGCAGAGTCTGGGGGGGACAAACAAACACCGGGGAGCTGTTTTTT. This rearrangement joins TRBV15 to TRBJ2-2; possibly TRBD2 for D (7 bases). Germline V gene lookup returns CDR1 LNHNV and CDR2 YYDKDF (reference sequence). The CDR3 sequence is 18 residues long. Trimming took off 1 base at V and 2 bases at J, with 17 bases between the two ends.

This chain connects TRBV6-5 to TRBJ1-1, with 9 bases aligning to TRBD1. This CDR3 region has 14 residues. Germline lookup yields CDR1 MNHEY and CDR2 SVGAGI. V was clipped by 6 bases and J by 4 bases; unmatched bases: 6. CDR3 in amino acids: CASSQDRGGTEAFF. Written as DNA, the CDR3 is TGTGCCAGCAGCCAGGACAGGGGCGGCACTGAAGCTTTCTTT.

The chain joins TRBV19 to TRBJ1-1; TRBD1 might be the D (5 bases). The germline V and J ends were trimmed by 7 bases and 5 bases, with 11 bases remaining between them. CDR1 and CDR2 (germline): LNHDA, SQIVND (reference sequence). This CDR3 contains 12 residues. CDR3 DNA: TGTGCCAGTACCATGGGGGGTACTGAAGCTTTCTTT. This sequence encodes CASTMGGTEAFF. The full variable domain, in which reference TRBV19 and TRBJ1-1 provide the parts outside the CDR3, is DGGITQSPKYLFRKEGQNVTLSCEQNLNHDAMYWYRQDPGQGLRLIYYSQIVNDFQKGDIAEGYSVSREKKESFPLTVTSAQKNPTAFYLCASTMGGTEAFFGQGTRLTVV.

The CDR3, as DNA: TGTGCCAGCAGCTTAGGTCGTGGGGAGGATGGGCAGTTCTTC. Its protein is CASSLGRGEDGQFF. J is TRBJ2-1 and V is TRBV7-9; D might be TRBD2 (6 bases). Trimming pared 1 base from V and 12 bases from J, leaving 16 bases between. CDR3 size: 14 residues. Germline V gives CDR1 SEHNR, CDR2 FQNEAQ (reference sequence).

V gene TRBV7-6 combines with J gene TRBJ2-7, with D unclear. This CDR3 has 16 residues. V was trimmed by 1 base and J by 5 bases, leaving 18 bases between them. Germline CDR1 and CDR2: SGHVS and FNYEAQ. CDR3 region: CASSLEAKVRGNEQYF. CDR3 coding DNA: TGTGCCAGCAGCTTAGAAGCCAAGGTTCGAGGCAACGAGCAGTACTTC.

The chain is built from TRBV6-2 or TRBV6-3 and TRBJ2-1; 9 positions match TRBD2. This CDR3 has 14 residues. The ends lost 6 bases at V and 4 bases at J; junction bases unmatched: 4. Germline assignment: CDR1 MNHEY and CDR2 SVGEGT. Written as DNA, the CDR3 is TGTGCCAGCAGCTCGCGGGAGGGTTACAATGAGCAGTTCTTC. Residues: CASSSREGYNEQFF.

The chain uses TRBV10-3 and TRBJ2-7; TRBD1 might be the D (5 bases). CDR1 is ENHRY, CDR2 SYGVKD, per germline. Trimming pared 6 bases from V and 0 bases from J, leaving 12 bases between. The CDR3 extends over 14 amino acids. CDR3 sequence reads: CAIREQASSYEQYF. The CDR3 region has the DNA TGTGCCATCAGAGAACAGGCGAGCTCCTACGAGCAGTACTTC.

V is TRBV10-1 and J is TRBJ1-5, with D unclear. CDR3 size: 13 residues. V lost 0 bases and J 2 bases, leaving 2 bases between the germline ends. CDR1 WNHNN and CDR2 SYGVQD come from the germline V gene (reference sequence). The CDR3 is CASSESGNQPQHF. CDR3 nucleotide sequence: TGCGCCAGCAGTGAGTCAGGCAATCAGCCCCAGCATTTT.

This clone was detected once. This rearrangement joins TRBV19 to TRBJ1-2; D uncertain. The CDR3 spans 12 residues. V lost 7 bases and J lost 4, with 10 bases in between. Per the germline V gene, CDR1 is LNHDA and CDR2 is SQIVND (reference sequence). The CDR3 nucleotides are TGTGCCAGTATTTGGCCCCCCTATGGCTACACCTTC. Translating gives CASIWPPYGYTF.

The chain couples TRBV3-1 (or the pseudogene TRBV3-2) to TRBJ2-1, with D possibly TRBD1 on 5 matching bases. Trimming removed 1 base from V and 9 bases from J, with 16 bases in between. This CDR3 is 15 amino acids long. Germline CDR1 and CDR2: LGHDT and YNNKEL (reference sequence). The CDR3 loop reads CASSQVRGGRGEQFF. The CDR3 nucleotides are TGTGCCAGCAGCCAAGTTAGGGGTGGGCGTGGTGAGCAGTTCTTC.

The chain is built from TRBV18 and TRBJ2-2; 8 nucleotides line up with TRBD1. V shed 4 bases, J shed 5 bases, and the junction held 6 bases outside the gene matches. CDR1 is KGHSH, CDR2 LQKENI, per germline. CDR3 length: 15 residues. As DNA, the CDR3 is TGTGCCAGCTCACGGACAGGGAGCGGGACCGGGGAGCTGTTTTTT. Residues: CASSRTGSGTGELFF.

The chain recombines TRBV15 with TRBJ2-2; D unresolved. Germline lookup yields CDR1 LNHNV and CDR2 YYDKDF (reference sequence). The CDR3 extends over 13 amino acids. V dropped 1 base and J dropped 1 base, with 1 base sitting between them. The CDR3 DNA reads as TGTGCCACCAGCAGAGTGAACACCGGGGAGCTGTTTTTT. Protein product: CATSRVNTGELFF.

As concerns this clone: Other DNA sequences from this sample encode an identical CDR3 as well. The chain is built from TRBV29-1 and TRBJ2-1; 7 bases line up with TRBD2. This CDR3 has 14 residues. Germline CDR1 is SQVTM and CDR2 is ANQGSEA. Trimming removed 6 bases from V and 1 base from J; junction bases left unmatched: 6. This chain's CDR3 is CSVGRGGSYNEQFF. The CDR3 DNA sequence: TGCAGCGTAGGGAGGGGAGGATCCTACAATGAGCAGTTCTTC.

The CDR3 DNA reads TGTGCCAGCAGTTTGGGCGGGACCTTGACTTTCTTT. Translation: CASSLGGTLTFF. The chain couples TRBV12-3 or TRBV12-4 to TRBJ1-1, with TRBD1 as a possible D gene (5 bases). This CDR3 has 12 residues. Trimming stripped 3 bases from V and 12 bases from J, with 14 bases between.